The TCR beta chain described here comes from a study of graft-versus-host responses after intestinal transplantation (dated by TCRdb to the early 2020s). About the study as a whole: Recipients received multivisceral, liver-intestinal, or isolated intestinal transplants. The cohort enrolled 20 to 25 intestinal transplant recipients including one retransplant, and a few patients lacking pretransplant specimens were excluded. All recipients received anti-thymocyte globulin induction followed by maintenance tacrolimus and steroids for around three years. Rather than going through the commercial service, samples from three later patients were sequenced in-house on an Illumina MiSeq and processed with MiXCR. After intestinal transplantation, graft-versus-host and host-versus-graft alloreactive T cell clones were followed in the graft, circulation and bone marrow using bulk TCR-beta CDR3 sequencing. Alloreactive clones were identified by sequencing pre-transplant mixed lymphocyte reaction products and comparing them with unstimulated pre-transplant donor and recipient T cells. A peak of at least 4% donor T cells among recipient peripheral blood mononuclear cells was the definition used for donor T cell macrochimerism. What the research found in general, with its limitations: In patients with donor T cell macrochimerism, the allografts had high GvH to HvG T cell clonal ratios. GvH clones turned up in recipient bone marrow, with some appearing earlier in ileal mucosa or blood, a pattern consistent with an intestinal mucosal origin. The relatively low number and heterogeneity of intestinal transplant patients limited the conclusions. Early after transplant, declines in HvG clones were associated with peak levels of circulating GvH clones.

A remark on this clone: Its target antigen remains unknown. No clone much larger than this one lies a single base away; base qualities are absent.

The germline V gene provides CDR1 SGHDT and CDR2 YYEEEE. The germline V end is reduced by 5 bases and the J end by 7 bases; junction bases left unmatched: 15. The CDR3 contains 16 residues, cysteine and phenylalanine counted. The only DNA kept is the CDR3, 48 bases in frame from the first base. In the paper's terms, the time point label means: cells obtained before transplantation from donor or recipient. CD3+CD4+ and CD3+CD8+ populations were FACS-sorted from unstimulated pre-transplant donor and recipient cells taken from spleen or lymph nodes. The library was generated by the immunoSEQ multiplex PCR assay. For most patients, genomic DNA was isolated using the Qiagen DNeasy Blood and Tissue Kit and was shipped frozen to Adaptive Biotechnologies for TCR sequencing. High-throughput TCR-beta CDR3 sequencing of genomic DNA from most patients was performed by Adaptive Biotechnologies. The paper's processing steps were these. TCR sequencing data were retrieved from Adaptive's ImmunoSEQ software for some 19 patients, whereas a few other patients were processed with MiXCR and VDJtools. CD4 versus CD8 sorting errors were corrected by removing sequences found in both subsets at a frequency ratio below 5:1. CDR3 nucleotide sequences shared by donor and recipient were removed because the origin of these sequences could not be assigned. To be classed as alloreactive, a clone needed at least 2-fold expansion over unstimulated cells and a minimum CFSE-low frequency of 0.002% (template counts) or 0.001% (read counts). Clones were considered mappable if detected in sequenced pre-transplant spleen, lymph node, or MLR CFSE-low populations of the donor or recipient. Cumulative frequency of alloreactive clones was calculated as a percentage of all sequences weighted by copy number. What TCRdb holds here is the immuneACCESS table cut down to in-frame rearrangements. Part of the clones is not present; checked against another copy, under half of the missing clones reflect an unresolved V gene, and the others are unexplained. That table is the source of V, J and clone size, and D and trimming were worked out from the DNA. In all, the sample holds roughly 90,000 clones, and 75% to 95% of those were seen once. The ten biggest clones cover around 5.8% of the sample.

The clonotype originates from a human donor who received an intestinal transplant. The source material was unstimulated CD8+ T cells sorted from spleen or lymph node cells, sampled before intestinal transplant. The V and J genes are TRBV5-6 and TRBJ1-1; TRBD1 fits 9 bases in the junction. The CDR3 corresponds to CASRRGQGRVSGEAFF. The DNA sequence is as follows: TGTGCCAGCAGACGGGGACAGGGTAGGGTATCGGGTGAAGCTTTCTTT.